The 9 T cell receptor beta chains listed next were all sequenced from one sample in a study of shared clonotypes between healthy human individuals. CD45RO-negative cells were positively selected for CCR7, leaving out terminally differentiated effector memory CD45RA+ cells. Sequencing was performed with immunoSEQ multiplex PCR; in TCRdb, only in-frame clones are kept and a portion is missing. Of around 620,000 clones in the sample, around 95% were seen once. The specimen was naive CD8+ T cells sorted from blood. The receptors stem from a woman in her thirties in good health.

The chain uses TRBV27 and TRBJ2-5, with D possibly TRBD1 on 5 matching bases. The tail of the sequence fits TRBJ2-7 better, so the J call may be wrong. Looked up from germline, CDR1 is MNHEY and CDR2 is SMNVEV (reference sequence). The CDR3 covers 14 residues. The CDR3 DNA is TGTGCCAGCAGTACCATAACAGGATCCTACGAGCAGTACTTC. Encoded protein: CASSTITGSYEQYF.

This chain uses TRBV15 with TRBJ2-7; no clear D. The V end lost 0 bases, the J end lost 2 bases, and 11 bases lay between the germline ends. The germline CDR1 and CDR2 sequences are LNHNV and YYDKDF (reference sequence). There are 15 residues in the CDR3. The CDR3 sequence is CATSRDGVITYEQYF. CDR3 sequence (DNA): TGTGCCACCAGCAGAGATGGCGTAATTACCTACGAGCAGTACTTC.

The V and J genes are TRBV28 and TRBJ2-7, with D possibly TRBD1 on 6 matching bases. This CDR3 has 13 residues. Germline V gene lookup returns CDR1 MDHEN and CDR2 SYDVKM. V was trimmed by 6 bases and J by 1 base, leaving 10 bases between them. The CDR3 DNA reads as TGTGCCAGCAGGAGGACAGATTCCTACGAGCAGTACTTC. It codes for CASRRTDSYEQYF.

As regards this clone: The sample has other DNA sequences that encode this CDR3 too. The rearrangement joins TRBV27 to TRBJ2-5; 10 nucleotides line up with TRBD2. The germline V gene encodes CDR1 MNHEY and CDR2 SMNVEV (reference sequence). Trimming removed 4 bases from V and 3 bases from J; junction bases left unmatched: 2. The CDR3 is 14 amino acids. The DNA of the CDR3 is TGTGCCAGCAGTTCCCTAGCGGGAGAAGAGACCCAGTACTTC. Translating gives CASSSLAGEETQYF.

This chain joins TRBV6-5 and TRBJ2-1, with 12 bases identical to TRBD2. J was trimmed by 8 bases and V by 4 bases; bases with no gene match: 3. Germline CDR1 MNHEY, CDR2 SVGAGI. This CDR3 contains 14 residues. The CDR3 nucleotides read TGTGCCAGCAGTTTGACTAGCGGGAGCGATGAGCAGTTCTTC. It yields the protein CASSLTSGSDEQFF.

The genes are TRBV7-6 and TRBJ2-1, with D unresolved. The CDR3 is made up of 14 amino acids. CDR1 SGHVS and CDR2 FNYEAQ come from the germline V gene. Trimming removed 2 bases from V and 5 bases from J, with 10 bases in between. The chain's CDR3 is CASSLYTANNEQFF. In nucleotides, the CDR3 is TGTGCCAGCAGCTTATATACTGCTAACAATGAGCAGTTCTTC.

V is TRBV9 and J is TRBJ2-5; 10 bases are a match to TRBD2. CDR3 length equals 14 residues. The ends lost 3 bases at V and 7 bases at J; junction bases unmatched: 6. Looked up from germline, CDR1 is SGDLS and CDR2 is YYNGEE. The CDR3 here is CASSASGSFGTQYF. The CDR3 nucleotides are TGTGCCAGCAGCGCTAGCGGGAGTTTCGGGACCCAGTACTTC.

Concerning this clone: The sample has other DNA sequences that encode this CDR3 too. This rearrangement joins TRBV5-4 to TRBJ2-5; tentatively, D is TRBD1 (5 bases). The CDR3 runs 13 residues. The germline V and J ends were trimmed by 2 bases and 3 bases, with 8 bases remaining between them. Germline V CDR1 and CDR2: SGHNT, YYREEE (reference sequence). The chain's CDR3 is CASSLETEETQYF. The CDR3 nucleotides read TGTGCCAGCAGCTTAGAGACAGAAGAGACCCAGTACTTC. Based on the CDR3 plus reference TRBV5-4 and TRBJ2-5, the full variable domain is ETGVTQSPTHLIKTRGQQVTLRCSSQSGHNTVSWYQQALGQGPQFIFQYYREEENGRGNFPPRFSGLQFPNYSSELNVNALELDDSALYLCASSLETEETQYFGPGTRLLVL.

This chain connects TRBV5-6 to TRBJ1-2, with a possible D match to TRBD1 (6 bases). CDR3 length: 15 amino acids. Trimming cost V 3 bases and J 3 bases, with 15 bases left between them. Germline values: CDR1 SGHDT, CDR2 YYEEEE. CDR3 residues: CASSYEDRVDYGYTF. In nucleotides, the CDR3 is TGTGCCAGCAGCTACGAGGACAGAGTTGACTATGGCTACACCTTC. Full variable domain (rest looked up from reference TRBV5-6 and TRBJ1-2): DAGVTQSPTHLIKTRGQQVTLRCSPKSGHDTVSWYQQALGQGPQFIFQYYEEEERQRGNFPDRFSGHQFPNYSSELNVNALLLGDSALYLCASSYEDRVDYGYTFGSGTRLTVV.